What follows describes a single T cell receptor beta chain. Its antigen is undetermined. These data belong to a study of CD8 T cells in ankylosing spondylitis. Study-wide findings and caveats: A number of the motif variants had already been described in reactive arthritis synovial fluid and blood. Within matched ankylosing spondylitis synovial fluid, disease-linked clones were reportedly significantly enriched. Characteristic, it appeared, of ankylosing spondylitis blood was a TCR beta motif of eight highly homologous variants.

Germline lookup yields CDR1 SGHKS and CDR2 YYEKEE (reference sequence). Trimming took 3 bases from V and 8 from J; bases not matched to a gene: 7. The CDR3 contains 16 residues. TCRdb re-called the 5' RACE reads with MiXCR, one entry per CDR3 protein. In the table there are fewer than 500,000 distinct CDR3 sequences, more than 25% of which are singletons. The sequencing sample was made of blood, either unsorted or a sorted T cell fraction (not recorded which). This clonotype originated in a male donor with ankylosing spondylitis. The chain employs TRBV5-5 and TRBJ2-2; 13 bases match TRBD2. As DNA, the CDR3 is TGTGCCAGCAGCTCCGGACTAGCGGGAGTTTTGGGGGAGCTGTTTTTT. Translated, it gives CASSSGLAGVLGELFF.